The sequence of this TCR beta chain was determined in a study of T cells in localized non-small cell lung cancer. Assay: immunoSEQ multiplex PCR; the TCRdb copy retains only in-frame clones and omits some. Seen here are about 40,000 clones, about 87% observed once, and the top ten hold about 4%. V was pared by 8 bases and J by 0 bases, with 17 bases between. Germline V gene data show CDR1 as SNHLY and CDR2 as FYNNEI. The CDR3 consists of 15 residues. V is TRBV2 and J is TRBJ2-7; tentatively, D is TRBD2 (5 bases). The specimen was peripheral blood, collected before any cancer treatment. The clonotype was recovered from a man aged 18 to 50 with stage I lung adenocarcinoma. CDR3 in DNA: TGTGCCAGCCTTGGGCCCGGGAAAAGCTCCTACGAGCAGTACTTC. Translation: CASLGPGKSSYEQYF.